The 15 T cell receptor beta chains reported below all come from one sample, sequenced in a study of blood T cell repertoires in COVID-19. Profiling relied on immunoSEQ multiplex PCR, and the TCRdb table lists in-frame clones only, not all of them. The repertoire holds some 350,000 clones, with more than 75% as singletons. The sequenced sample was PBMCs or T cells enriched from blood (not recorded which). These receptors originate from a young woman who had recovered from COVID-19.

The V call is TRBV10-3, the J call TRBJ1-2; tentative D call: TRBD1 (6 bases). Trimming removed 6 bases from V and 2 bases from J, with 13 bases in between. CDR3 length: 14 amino acids. CDR1 is ENHRY and CDR2 is SYGVKD in the germline V gene. The CDR3: CAISVGQMNYGYTF. CDR3 nucleotides: TGTGCCATCAGCGTGGGACAAATGAACTATGGCTACACCTTC.

This clone was counted between two and nine times. The chain carries TRBV5-4 and TRBJ2-7, with D possibly being TRBD1 (6 bases). Trimming left V 4 bases short and J 1 base short, with 12 bases between. CDR1 is SGHNT, CDR2 YYREEE, per germline (reference sequence). The CDR3 contains 14 residues. The chain's CDR3 is CASSPPGQSYEQYF. The CDR3 DNA is TGTGCCAGCAGCCCACCGGGACAATCCTACGAGCAGTACTTC.

This chain links TRBV11-2 with TRBJ2-2; 8 nucleotides align to TRBD2. Germline-derived CDR1 and CDR2 are SGHAT and FQNNGV. This CDR3 has 15 amino acids. Germline trimming cut 7 bases from V and 4 bases from J; bases unmatched to any gene: 8. In DNA, the CDR3 is TGTGCCAGCATACCTCGGGGGGGCGGCACCGGGGAGCTGTTTTTT. It codes for CASIPRGGGTGELFF.

V is TRBV5-1 and J is TRBJ2-5, with TRBD2 matching over 8 bases. The CDR3 has 15 residues. From germline, CDR1 is SGHRS and CDR2 YFSETQ. V was pared by 6 bases and J by 5 bases, with 12 bases of the junction left unmatched. CDR3 residues: CASNLSGGIRETQYF. The CDR3 DNA reads TGCGCCAGCAACTTAAGCGGGGGTATTCGGGAGACCCAGTACTTC.

The J gene is TRBJ2-7, the V gene TRBV7-8; 7 nucleotides line up with TRBD1. The CDR3 totals 14 residues. The germline CDR1 and CDR2 sequences are SGHVS and FQNEAQ. V was pared by 5 bases and J by 2 bases, with 6 bases of the junction left unmatched. DNA for the CDR3: TGTGCCAGCAGCCTATGGGACAGACCCTACGAGCAGTACTTC. It translates to CASSLWDRPYEQYF.

The chain employs TRBV12-3 or TRBV12-4 and TRBJ2-3; TRBD2 matches at 12 bases. The V and J ends lost 11 bases and 5 bases, in that order; junction bases with no gene match: 5. The CDR3 runs 13 residues. In DNA, the CDR3 is TGTGCCGTCTCGGGACTAGCGGGAGATACGCAGTATTTT. Translated, it gives CAVSGLAGDTQYF.

V usage is TRBV7-9 and J usage is TRBJ2-2; D might be TRBD1 (6 bases). The germline CDR1 and CDR2 sequences are SEHNR and FQNEAQ (reference sequence). The CDR3 spans 16 residues. Trimming took off 4 bases at V and 4 bases at J, with 16 bases between the two ends. CDR3 DNA sequence: TGTGCCAGCAGCTCTAGAAGAGACAGGATCACCGGGGAGCTGTTTTTT. It translates to CASSSRRDRITGELFF.

The gene calls are TRBV28 and TRBJ1-1, with D unresolved. The CDR3 extends over 12 amino acids. V was shortened by 7 bases and J by 1 base, with 7 bases between the two germline ends. CDR1 and CDR2 (germline): MDHEN, SYDVKM. The CDR3, as DNA: TGTGCCAGCACTATCGAGAACACTGAAGCTTTCTTT. Its translation is CASTIENTEAFF.

By sample fraction, this clone is medium-sized. V and J are TRBV7-2 and TRBJ2-6; D possibly corresponds to TRBD2 (5 bases). CDR3 length: 16 residues. Between the trimmed V and J ends, which lost 0 bases and 2 bases, there was a span of 8 bases. Germline-derived CDR1 and CDR2 are SGHTA and FQGNSA. CDR3: CASSLASGTGANVLTF. CDR3 bases: TGTGCCAGCAGCTTAGCGTCGGGGACTGGGGCCAACGTCCTGACTTTC.

The V gene is TRBV2, the J gene TRBJ1-2; D not certain. Trimming took 5 bases from V and 8 from J, leaving 21 bases between them. This CDR3 spans 15 amino acids. Germline CDR1 and CDR2: SNHLY and FYNNEI. The CDR3 DNA reads as TGTGCCAGCAGTCCAACGATACATAATACGGGGGGCTACACCTTC. Its protein product is CASSPTIHNTGGYTF.

The V call is TRBV10-3, the J call TRBJ1-2; D might be TRBD1 (5 bases). The V and J ends lost 2 bases and 1 base respectively, with 11 bases between them. CDR1 and CDR2 from the germline V gene are ENHRY and SYGVKD. The CDR3 runs 15 residues. DNA of the CDR3: TGTGCCATCAGTGAGCCGAACAGGCTTAACTATGGCTACACCTTC. Translation: CAISEPNRLNYGYTF.

The chain couples TRBV7-6 to TRBJ2-5; D might be TRBD2 (6 bases). V lost 1 base and J lost 6, with 18 bases in between. This CDR3 is 16 amino acids long. Germline V gene lookup returns CDR1 SGHVS and CDR2 FNYEAQ. Here the CDR3 DNA reads TGTGCCAGCAGCTTAGGCGGCCTTCTGGCGGGGAAGACCCAGTACTTC. Protein: CASSLGGLLAGKTQYF.

Here the CDR3 reads CASSPGTGNYGYTF. The DNA for the CDR3 is TGTGCCAGCAGTCCAGGGACAGGGAACTATGGCTACACCTTC. The chain combines TRBV27 with TRBJ1-2, with 9 bases lining up with TRBD1. The junction had 3 bases not matched to a gene; V was cut back by 5 bases and J by 2 bases. This CDR3 spans 14 amino acids. Germline assignment: CDR1 MNHEY and CDR2 SMNVEV (reference sequence).

The rearrangement links TRBV19 to TRBJ2-1; 8 bases map to TRBD2. Germline V lookup: CDR1 LNHDA, CDR2 SQIVND (reference sequence). The CDR3 is 15 amino acids. V lost 3 bases to trimming and J lost 2 bases; unmatched junction nucleotides: 3. This chain's CDR3 is CASSIGLATYNEQFF. In DNA form, the CDR3 reads TGTGCCAGTAGTATCGGACTAGCTACCTACAATGAGCAGTTCTTC.

The chain carries TRBV5-6 and TRBJ1-1, with a weak D call TRBD1 (6 bases). Per the germline V gene, CDR1 is SGHDT and CDR2 is YYEEEE. Trimming removed 4 bases from V and 4 bases from J, with 17 bases in between. The CDR3 has 15 amino acids. The CDR3 spells CASSPLTGSVTEAFF. Written as DNA, the CDR3 is TGTGCCAGCAGCCCCCTTACAGGGTCGGTCACTGAAGCTTTCTTT. Together with reference TRBV5-6 and TRBJ1-1, the CDR3 gives the full variable domain: DAGVTQSPTHLIKTRGQQVTLRCSPKSGHDTVSWYQQALGQGPQFIFQYYEEEERQRGNFPDRFSGHQFPNYSSELNVNALLLGDSALYLCASSPLTGSVTEAFFGQGTRLTVV.